A single sample is the source of the 23 T cell receptor beta chains below, sequenced in a study of blood T cell repertoires in COVID-19 (TCRdb year 2020). Library preparation employed the immunoSEQ multiplex PCR assay. The clones in this table, taken by TCRdb from immuneACCESS, are in-frame only. Not every clone is retained; where verified, under half of the shortfall comes from an unresolved V gene, and the cause of the rest is unknown. The sample data list 250,000 to 300,000 clones, and about 80% of these were observed just once. Approximately 3.2% of the sample is in the top ten clones. The sample comprised peripheral blood. All receptors derive from a woman at least 80 years old with acute or convalescent COVID-19.

The CDR3 spells CATSSIASGTANREYF. CDR3 DNA: TGTGCCACCAGCAGCATCGCTTCTGGGACAGCAAACAGGGAGTACTTC. The chain joins TRBV15 to TRBJ2-7, with TRBD1 matching over 7 bases. V was pared by 3 bases and J by 11 bases, with 19 bases of the junction left unmatched. The CDR3 runs 16 residues. Germline values: CDR1 LNHNV, CDR2 YYDKDF (reference sequence).

The V gene is TRBV5-1, the J gene TRBJ1-4; D remains ambiguous. V was trimmed by 4 bases and J by 0 bases, leaving 10 bases between them. There are 15 residues in the CDR3. Germline CDR1 SGHRS, CDR2 YFSETQ. The CDR3 sequence: CASSPITATNEKLFF. CDR3 in DNA: TGCGCCAGCAGCCCCATAACTGCAACTAATGAAAAACTGTTTTTT.

The rearrangement uses TRBV19 and TRBJ1-5; D is perhaps TRBD1 (5 bases). V was shortened by 7 bases and J by 1 base, with 11 bases between the two germline ends. The length of the CDR3 is 14 residues. Germline values: CDR1 LNHDA, CDR2 SQIVND (reference sequence). CDR3 DNA: TGTGCCAGTATTGGGGCAAACAGCAATCAGCCCCAGCATTTT. Its protein is CASIGANSNQPQHF.

This clone has a single count. This rearrangement joins TRBV19 to TRBJ1-5; D uncertain. With 1 base removed from V and 1 base from J, the gap between germline ends came to 5 bases. The V gene's germline CDR1 is LNHDA and CDR2 SQIVND (reference sequence). The CDR3 contains 14 residues. The CDR3 sequence: CASSIGLSNQPQHF. CDR3 DNA sequence: TGTGCCAGTAGTATAGGACTGAGCAATCAGCCCCAGCATTTT.

The V gene is TRBV9, the J gene TRBJ2-2, with 10 bases identical to TRBD1. V dropped 7 bases and J dropped 6; count of bases not matched to a gene: 9. CDR1 and CDR2 from the germline V gene are SGDLS and YYNGEE. The CDR3 is 15 amino acids. CDR3 amino acids: CASSRQGAISGELFF. The CDR3 bases are TGTGCCAGCTCTCGACAGGGGGCGATCTCCGGGGAGCTGTTTTTT.

The chain has TRBV2 and TRBJ1-5; D call uncertain. Per germline, CDR1 SNHLY and CDR2 FYNNEI. V dropped 7 bases and J dropped 5 bases, with 9 bases sitting between them. This CDR3 has 12 amino acids. In DNA, the CDR3 is TGTGCCAGCACCAACATTTATCAGCCCCAGCATTTT. Amino acids: CASTNIYQPQHF.

This clone was observed a few times. The CDR3 DNA sequence: TGTGCCAGCAGCTTACAGGCATTCGGCTACACCTTC. Protein sequence: CASSLQAFGYTF. The genes are TRBV7-9 and TRBJ1-2; D unresolved. CDR3 length: 12 residues. The ends were cut back, 2 bases at V and 8 bases at J, with 9 bases in the middle. Germline V gene sequence: CDR1 SEHNR, CDR2 FQNEAQ (reference sequence).

V and J are TRBV7-3 and TRBJ1-1; the D is unclear. CDR1 is SGHTA, CDR2 FQGTGA, per germline. The CDR3 spans 13 residues. Trimming took off 5 bases at V and 1 base at J, with 8 bases between the two ends. The CDR3: CASSIEGNTEAFF. In nucleotides, the CDR3 is TGTGCCAGCAGCATCGAGGGGAACACTGAAGCTTTCTTT.

The chain uses TRBV3-1 (or the pseudogene TRBV3-2) and TRBJ2-3; D gene uncertain. The CDR3 spans 11 residues. Trimming left V 4 bases short and J 5 bases short, with 4 bases between. The V gene's germline CDR1 is LGHDT and CDR2 YNNKEL (reference sequence). CDR3 DNA sequence: TGTGCCAGCAGCCGACAAGATACGCAGTATTTT. Protein product: CASSRQDTQYF.

Regarding this clone: This sample includes further DNA sequences coding for the same CDR3. V is TRBV28 and J is TRBJ1-1; 7 bases agree with TRBD1. Germline CDR1 reads MDHEN; CDR2 reads SYDVKM. The J segment lost 1 base and the V segment lost 3 bases, leaving 5 bases of the junction unmatched. This CDR3 has 15 amino acids. The DNA of the CDR3 is TGTGCCAGCAGTTTGCCGGGGACAGCGAACACTGAAGCTTTCTTT. Translation: CASSLPGTANTEAFF.

The chain has TRBV5-1 and TRBJ2-3, with 12 bases lining up with TRBD1. CDR1 and CDR2 (germline): SGHRS, YFSETQ. After removal of 3 bases from V and 3 bases from J, the junction contained 5 bases not matched to a gene. CDR3 length: 16 amino acids. The CDR3 is CASSWGDRGPTDTQYF. The CDR3 DNA reads as TGCGCCAGCAGCTGGGGGGACAGGGGGCCGACAGATACGCAGTATTTT.

The chain employs TRBV6-6 and TRBJ1-1, with D possibly being TRBD1 (5 bases). The CDR3 consists of 16 residues. CDR1 is MNHNY and CDR2 is SVGAGI in the germline V gene (reference sequence). V lost 8 bases, J lost 0 bases, and 19 bases lay in between. CDR3 region: CASSRTGLHMNTEAFF. CDR3 sequence (DNA): TGTGCCAGCTCGCGTACGGGACTCCACATGAACACTGAAGCTTTCTTT.

The chain links TRBV19 to TRBJ2-2, with TRBD1 matching over 8 bases. This CDR3 is built from 16 residues. The V and J ends lost 7 bases and 3 bases, in that order; junction bases with no gene match: 10. Germline lookup yields CDR1 LNHDA and CDR2 SQIVND (reference sequence). The CDR3 DNA sequence: TGTGCCAGTAACTCAGGGGGCCTTGGGGACACCGGGGAGCTGTTTTTT. Translation gives CASNSGGLGDTGELFF.

This chain joins TRBV5-5 and TRBJ2-7, with 15 bases lining up with TRBD2. The germline CDR1 and CDR2 sequences are SGHKS and YYEKEE (reference sequence). Trimming cost V 4 bases and J 4 bases; bases outside gene matches: 12. This CDR3 is built from 18 residues. This chain's CDR3 is CASSEHRGLAGGGYEQYF. CDR3 in DNA: TGTGCCAGCAGCGAACACCGGGGACTAGCGGGAGGTGGTTACGAGCAGTACTTC.

The CDR3: CASSQGRSNLRNSNQPQHF. CDR3 nucleotide sequence: TGCGCCAGCAGCCAGGGCAGGTCGAACCTCAGAAATAGCAATCAGCCCCAGCATTTT. The rearrangement joins TRBV4-1 to TRBJ1-5; unclear D gene. The CDR3 consists of 19 residues. Germline V gene data show CDR1 as MGHRA and CDR2 as YSYEKL. Trimming took off 3 bases at V and 0 bases at J, with 21 bases between the two ends.

This clone has only a few counts. V gene TRBV25-1 combines with J gene TRBJ2-5; the D gene is possibly TRBD1 (6 bases). The CDR3 runs 13 residues. Looked up from germline, CDR1 is MGHDK and CDR2 is SYGVNS. Trimming shortened V by 6 bases and J by 5 bases, and 13 bases separated the two germline ends. The CDR3 DNA sequence: TGTGCCAGCAGCCCCACAGGGATGGAGACCCAGTACTTC. Residues: CASSPTGMETQYF.

This clone was observed a handful of times. The rearrangement links TRBV7-9 to TRBJ1-1; tentative D call: TRBD1 (5 bases). Germline lookup yields CDR1 SEHNR and CDR2 FQNEAQ (reference sequence). V lost 2 bases, J lost 1 base, and 11 bases lay in between. The CDR3 totals 15 residues. This CDR3 is CASSLQGGGNTEAFF. The CDR3 DNA reads as TGTGCCAGCAGCTTACAGGGAGGTGGGAACACTGAAGCTTTCTTT.

The chain is built from TRBV14 and TRBJ1-3; 7 bases line up with TRBD1. The V segment lost 2 bases and the J segment 2 bases; nucleotides outside the gene matches: 0. Germline CDR1 reads SGHDN; CDR2 reads FVKESK. The CDR3 sequence is 14 residues long. CDR3 bases: TGTGCCAGCAGCCAACAGGGGGCTGGAAACACCATATATTTT. Its protein product is CASSQQGAGNTIYF. Drawing the rest from reference TRBV14 and TRBJ1-3, the complete variable domain is EAGVTQFPSHSVIEKGQTVTLRCDPISGHDNLYWYRRVMGKEIKFLLHFVKESKQDESGMPNNRFLAERTGGTYSTLKVQPAELEDSGVYFCASSQQGAGNTIYFGEGSWLTVV.

The chain uses TRBV27 and TRBJ1-2; D gene ambiguous. There are 14 residues in the CDR3. Germline lookup yields CDR1 MNHEY and CDR2 SMNVEV (reference sequence). V was trimmed by 8 bases and J by 4 bases, leaving 17 bases between them. CDR3 loop: CASGLGATPYGYTF. The CDR3 coding sequence is TGTGCCAGCGGGCTTGGTGCAACCCCCTATGGCTACACCTTC.

The chain employs TRBV15 and TRBJ2-7, with D possibly TRBD2 on 5 matching bases. The V and J ends lost 0 bases and 3 bases respectively, with 6 bases between them. The CDR3 has 13 residues. CDR1 is LNHNV and CDR2 is YYDKDF in the germline V gene (reference sequence). The CDR3 DNA reads as TGTGCCACCAGCAGAGATGCGGGCTACGAGCAGTACTTC. Amino acid sequence: CATSRDAGYEQYF.

The V call is TRBV18, the J call TRBJ2-7, with 11 bases lining up with TRBD1. The CDR3 is 15 amino acids. The germline V gene encodes CDR1 KGHSH and CDR2 LQKENI. Trimming took 2 bases from V and 7 from J; bases not matched to a gene: 7. CDR3 sequence: CASSPGPGTGGEQYF. CDR3 DNA: TGTGCCAGCTCACCAGGCCCCGGGACAGGGGGAGAGCAGTACTTC. The whole variable domain, filled in from reference TRBV18 and TRBJ2-7, reads NAGVMQNPRHLVRRRGQEARLRCSPMKGHSHVYWYRQLPEEGLKFMVYLQKENIIDESGMPKERFSAEFPKEGPSILRIQQVVRGDSAAYFCASSPGPGTGGEQYFGPGTRLTVT.

The rearrangement joins TRBV19 to TRBJ2-3; D possibly corresponds to TRBD2 (5 bases). V lost 2 bases and J lost 6, with 24 bases in between. CDR3 length: 18 amino acids. The V gene's germline CDR1 is LNHDA and CDR2 SQIVND (reference sequence). CDR3 region: CASSIIRPGKTRRDTQYF. As DNA, the CDR3 is TGTGCCAGTAGTATAATCCGACCGGGGAAAACCCGCAGGGATACGCAGTATTTT.

DNA for the CDR3: TGTGCCTGGAGTGTGACTAGCGGGACGGACGAGCAGTACTTC. Translated, it gives CAWSVTSGTDEQYF. The chain employs TRBV30 and TRBJ2-7, with 11 bases matching TRBD2. The V gene end was trimmed by 0 bases and the J gene end by 5 bases; junction bases not matched to a gene: 3. CDR3 length equals 14 residues. The germline V gene has CDR1 GTSNPN and CDR2 SVGIG (reference sequence).